This T cell receptor beta chain was identified during a study of preoperative IRX-2 immunotherapy in early breast cancer. Stated treatment: preoperative locoregional IRX-2 cytokine immunotherapy. Samples came from a phase Ib trial of preoperative locoregional IRX-2 cytokine immunotherapy. Repertoires were generated with immunoSEQ multiplex PCR, while TCRdb's copy carries only in-frame clones and drops some. Of approximately 26,000 clones listed, roughly 80% are singletons. This CDR3 region has 16 residues. V was shortened by 1 base and J by 1 base, with 11 bases between the two germline ends. CDR1 and CDR2 from the germline V gene are SGHNT and YENEEA.

The rearrangement links TRBV11-3 to TRBJ1-5, with D perhaps TRBD1 (6 bases). The TCR sequence derives from a human donor with breast cancer. This material consisted of lymph node tissue, taken after IRX-2 immunotherapy. The CDR3 DNA sequence: TGTGCCAGCAGCTTAGGAGCAGGGGACAGCAATCAGCCCCAGCATTTT. Its protein is CASSLGAGDSNQPQHF.